This is a list of T cell receptor beta chains from one sample in a study of human T cells and chemical hapten exposure. MiXCR, applied by TCRdb to the RACE reads, yields one record per CDR3 protein. The sample lists 330,000 or so distinct CDR3 sequences; about 6.9% were seen once. The starting material was whole blood, obtained in connection with sensitization to the hapten diphenylcyclopropenone (DPC). These receptors all stem from a woman younger than 30 with alopecia areata. Some clones in this sample may be carry-over from other donors' samples. Each CDR3 is given with its conserved first and last residue. A D gene is named only where the DNA matches it firmly. Clone size appears in some rows only: once, few, many, or a class for an expanded clone.

J	D	size	V	DNA	CDR3
TRBJ1-1	TRBD1	many	TRBV4-1	TGCGCCAGCAGCCAAGCTCCCAGGGGGCCAAGGACTGAAGCTTTCTTT	CASSQAPRGPRTEAFF
TRBJ1-6	NA	many	TRBV7-2	TGTGCCAGCAGCTTAGACGGGGGGAGGAATTCACCCCTCCACTTT	CASSLDGGRNSPLHF
TRBJ1-3	NA	many	TRBV6-5	TGTGCCAGCTCTATAAGGGGGGACGGAAACACCATATATTTT	CASSIRGDGNTIYF
TRBJ2-5	NA	many	TRBV5-1	TGCGCCAGCAGCTTGACGATTTGGCTGGCAGGAAGAGAAGAGACCCAGTACTTC	CASSLTIWLAGREETQYF
TRBJ2-7	NA	few	TRBV28	TGTGCCAGCTTTCCCGGGAATCGGGTCTACGAGCAGTACTTC	CASFPGNRVYEQYF
TRBJ1-1	NA	few	TRBV6-6	TGTGCCAGCAGTTTCCCACTACAGGGAACTGAAGCTTTCTTT	CASSFPLQGTEAFF
TRBJ2-3	NA	NA	TRBV6-5	TGTGCCAGCAGTTACTCGGGGGACCGACGCACAGATACGCAGTATTTT	CASSYSGDRRTDTQYF
TRBJ1-2	TRBD1	many	TRBV4-2	TGTGCCAGCAGCCAAAGAGACAGGGGGCGCGGGGGCTACACCTTC	CASSQRDRGRGGYTF
TRBJ2-3	NA	NA	TRBV4-1	TGCGCCAGCAGGGGGGACCTCCTCAGCACAGATACGCAGTATTTT	CASRGDLLSTDTQYF
TRBJ2-1	NA	NA	TRBV19	TGTGCCAGTAGTATTGGTCAGGGGAGGAATGAGCAGTTCTTC	CASSIGQGRNEQFF
TRBJ1-4	NA	NA	TRBV10-3	TGTGCCGCTTCTCGGACGGGACTCACCATTGGGTCTGATGAAAAACTGTTTTTT	CAASRTGLTIGSDEKLFF
TRBJ1-2	NA	many	TRBV5-4	TGTGCCAGCAGCTTGGTCGGGACACCCTATGGCTACACCTTC	CASSLVGTPYGYTF
TRBJ1-3	NA	many	TRBV28	TGTGCCAGCAGTTCGGGGGGAAGTGGAAACACCATATATTTT	CASSSGGSGNTIYF
TRBJ1-2	NA	few	TRBV5-4	TGTGCCAGCAGACCAGGTAGCAACTATGGCTACACCTTC	CASRPGSNYGYTF
TRBJ1-2	NA	NA	TRBV6-2/TRBV6-3	TGTGCCAGCAGTTACTCGAACAGGGCTTCCTATGGCTACACCTTC	CASSYSNRASYGYTF
TRBJ2-3	NA	few	TRBV4-2	TGTGCCAGCAGCCAAGGTCCAGGGAACCCAGATACGCAGTATTTT	CASSQGPGNPDTQYF
TRBJ1-5	NA	few	TRBV29-1	TGCAGCGTTGAAGGGACGGACCCCTATCAGCCCCAGCATTTT	CSVEGTDPYQPQHF
TRBJ2-7	TRBD1	NA	TRBV7-9	TGTGCCAGCAGCTTAGCCGGGACAGGGGACGAGCAGTACTTC	CASSLAGTGDEQYF
TRBJ2-2	NA	NA	TRBV7-2	TGTGCCAGCACCCCTGTCGGGGGGCCCACCGGGGAGCTGTTTTTT	CASTPVGGPTGELFF
TRBJ2-1	NA	few	TRBV3-1	TGTGCCAGCAGCCAAGAGGACAGAGGTCGTGAGCAGTTCTTC	CASSQEDRGREQFF
TRBJ2-1	NA	many	TRBV5-6	TGTGCCAGCAGCATGTTAGTTAGGAATGAGCAGTTCTTC	CASSMLVRNEQFF
TRBJ2-7	NA	few	TRBV10-3	TGTGCCATCAGCCCGGGACGGTCCTACGAGCAGTACTTC	CAISPGRSYEQYF
TRBJ2-1	TRBD2	NA	TRBV6-5	TGTGCCAGCAGCTTGCTAGCGGGCGATGAGCAGTTCTTC	CASSLLAGDEQFF
TRBJ2-2	NA	few	TRBV4-3	TGCGCCAGCAGCCGGGAGGGGGGATCCTTGAACACCGGGGAGCTGTTTTTT	CASSREGGSLNTGELFF
TRBJ1-2	NA	many	TRBV2	TGTGCCAGCAGTTTAAAATCATCCTATGGCTACACCTTC	CASSLKSSYGYTF